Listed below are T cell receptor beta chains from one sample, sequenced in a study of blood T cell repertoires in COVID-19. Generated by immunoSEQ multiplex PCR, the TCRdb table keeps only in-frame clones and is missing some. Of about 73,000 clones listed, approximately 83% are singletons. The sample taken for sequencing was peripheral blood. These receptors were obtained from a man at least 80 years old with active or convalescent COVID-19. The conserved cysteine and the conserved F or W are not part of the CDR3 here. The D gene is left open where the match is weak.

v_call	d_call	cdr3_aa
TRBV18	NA	ASSPRLESYEQY
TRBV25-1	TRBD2	ASSEPQREGREQY
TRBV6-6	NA	ASSYEGWDNQPQH
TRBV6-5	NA	ASSYSRTEAF
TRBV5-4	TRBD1	ASSMTGSREQY
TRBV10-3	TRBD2	ANSPGLAGGPHTGELF
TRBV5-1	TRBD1	ASSSSTGMKETQY
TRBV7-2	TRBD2	ASSLVAAGGPAGYTQY
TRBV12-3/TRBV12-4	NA	ASRPGSTDTQY
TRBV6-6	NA	ASSYSANTEAF
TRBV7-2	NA	ASSFGHTNSPLH
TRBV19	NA	ASSGGVGTQY
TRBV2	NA	ASTPGLQGYEQY
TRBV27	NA	ASSFSGGSPLH
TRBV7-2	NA	ASSLAFLGYGYT
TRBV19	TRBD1	ASGDSSYEQY
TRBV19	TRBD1	ASSTHRDRVQPQH
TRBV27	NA	ASRSQANYGYT
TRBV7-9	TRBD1	ASARFGQGVYNEQF
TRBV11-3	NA	ASSLGITSRDTGNTIY
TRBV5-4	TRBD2	ASSLKLAGGTSYEQY
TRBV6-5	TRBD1	ASSWTGDGETQY
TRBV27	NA	ASSLSARIYGYT
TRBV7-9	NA	ASSLGQETEAF
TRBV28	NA	ASSPGHFNYGYT
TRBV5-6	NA	ASSFGQGNEKLF
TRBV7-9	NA	ASSLDPGASEQF
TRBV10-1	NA	ASSDWGTTANTGELF
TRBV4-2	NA	ASSQIGAGAYTDTQY